This TCR beta chain was profiled in a study of T-cell reconstitution after alpha-beta-depleted transplantation in children. Unique molecular identifiers were used in preparing the TCRbeta library. Each CDR3 protein is one row after TCRdb ran MiXCR on the PCR reads. The sample includes hundreds of thousands of distinct CDR3 sequences, under 15% of them seen just once. Overall study findings and caveats: From surviving recipient T cells and thymic progenitors came the high day-60 TCRbeta diversity observed in some patients. One year after transplant, T-cell counts and diversity came mostly from newly produced T cells. As was reported, about two months after transplant, alpha-beta T cells came from several hundred expanded graft clones.

As concerns this clonotype: Its antigen remains unidentified.

This TCR was recovered from a male patient between 5 and 17 years old who had a stem cell transplant for acute myeloid leukemia, so the T cells may come from the graft donor. The input for sequencing was PBMCs, mostly from graft donor cells, taken 360 days after TCRalphabeta/CD19-depleted stem cell transplant.

CDR3 sequence: CASSYGQGTYEQYF. The DNA of the CDR3 is TGTGCCAGCAGTTACGGACAGGGGACCTACGAGCAGTACTTC. The V call is TRBV6-2 or TRBV6-3, the J call TRBJ2-7; 9 bases agree with TRBD1. The CDR3 consists of 14 residues. Germline V gene data show CDR1 as MNHEY and CDR2 as SVGEGT. V lost 2 bases, J lost 2 bases, and 1 base stayed unmatched.